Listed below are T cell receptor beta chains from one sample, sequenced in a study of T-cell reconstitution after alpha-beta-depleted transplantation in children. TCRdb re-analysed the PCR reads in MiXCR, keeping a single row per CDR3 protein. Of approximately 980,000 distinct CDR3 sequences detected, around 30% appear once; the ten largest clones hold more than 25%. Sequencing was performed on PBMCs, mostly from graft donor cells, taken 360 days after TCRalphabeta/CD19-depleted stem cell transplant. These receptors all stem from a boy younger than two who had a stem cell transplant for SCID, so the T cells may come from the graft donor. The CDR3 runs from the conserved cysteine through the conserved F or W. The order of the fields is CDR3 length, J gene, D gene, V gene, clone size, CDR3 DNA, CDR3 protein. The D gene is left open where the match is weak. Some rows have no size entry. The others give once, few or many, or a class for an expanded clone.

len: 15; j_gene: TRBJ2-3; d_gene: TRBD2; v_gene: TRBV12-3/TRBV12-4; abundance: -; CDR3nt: TGTGCCAGCAGTTTCCCCGGGGGGGACACAGATACGCAGTATTTT; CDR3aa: CASSFPGGDTDTQYF
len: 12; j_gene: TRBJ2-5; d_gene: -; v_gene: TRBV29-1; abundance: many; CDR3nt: TGCAGCGTTGAGGGCCAACAAGAGACCCAGTACTTC; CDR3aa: CSVEGQQETQYF
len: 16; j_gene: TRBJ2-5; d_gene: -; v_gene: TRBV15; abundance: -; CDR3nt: TGTGCCACCAGCAGGGTCTTACTAGAGAGACAAGAGACCCAGTACTTC; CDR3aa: CATSRVLLERQETQYF
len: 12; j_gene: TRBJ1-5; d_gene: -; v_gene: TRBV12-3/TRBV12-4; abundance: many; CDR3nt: TGTGCCAGCAGTTGGGGCAATCAGCCCCAGCATTTT; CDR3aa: CASSWGNQPQHF
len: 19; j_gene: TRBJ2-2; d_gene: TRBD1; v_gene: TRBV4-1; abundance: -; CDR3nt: TGCGCCAGCAGCCAAGATTCAAATTCGGGACAGGGTTTCACCGGGGAGCTGTTTTTT; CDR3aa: CASSQDSNSGQGFTGELFF
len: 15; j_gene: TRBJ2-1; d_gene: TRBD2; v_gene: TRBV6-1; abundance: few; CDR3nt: TGTGCCAGCAGACCCTGGACTAGCGCATACAATGAGCAGTTCTTC; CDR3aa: CASRPWTSAYNEQFF
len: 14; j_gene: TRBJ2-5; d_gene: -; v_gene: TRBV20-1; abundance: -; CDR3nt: TGCAGTGCTAGAGCGGGGGGCGGTAGAGAGACCCAGTACTTC; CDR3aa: CSARAGGGRETQYF
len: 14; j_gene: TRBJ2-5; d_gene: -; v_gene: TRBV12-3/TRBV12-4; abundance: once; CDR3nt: TGTGCCAGCAGTTTCTCCAGGAAACAAGAGACCCAGTACTTC; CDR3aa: CASSFSRKQETQYF
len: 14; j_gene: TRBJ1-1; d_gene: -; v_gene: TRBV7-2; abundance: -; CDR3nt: TGTGCCAGCAGCTTGTGGCCCCGGGGCACTGAAGCTTTCTTT; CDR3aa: CASSLWPRGTEAFF
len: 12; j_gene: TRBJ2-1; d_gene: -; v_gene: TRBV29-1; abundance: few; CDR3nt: TGCAGCGTTGTTCCTGGATTCAATGAGCAGTTCTTC; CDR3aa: CSVVPGFNEQFF
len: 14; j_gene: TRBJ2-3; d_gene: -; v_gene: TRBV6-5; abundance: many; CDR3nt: TGTGCCAGCAGTTACGGGGGGGCGACAGATACGCAGTATTTT; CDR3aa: CASSYGGATDTQYF
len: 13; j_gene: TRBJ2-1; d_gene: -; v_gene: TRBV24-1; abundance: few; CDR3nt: TGTGCCACCAGTGATTTGTATTCGAGGGAGCAGTTCTTC; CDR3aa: CATSDLYSREQFF
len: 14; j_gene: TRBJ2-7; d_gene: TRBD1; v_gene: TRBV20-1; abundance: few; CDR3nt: TGCAGTGCTAGGGGGACAGGGGTACAATACGAGCAGTACTTC; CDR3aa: CSARGTGVQYEQYF
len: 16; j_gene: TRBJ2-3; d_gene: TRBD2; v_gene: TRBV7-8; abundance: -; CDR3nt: TGTGCCAGCAGCCTAGGACTAGCGGGGGGGCCCCCTACGCAGTATTTT; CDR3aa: CASSLGLAGGPPTQYF
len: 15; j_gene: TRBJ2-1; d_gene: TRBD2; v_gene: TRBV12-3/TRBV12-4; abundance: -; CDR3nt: TGTGCCAGCAGCCCTGACTGGGCGGGGGGCAATGAGCAGTTCTTC; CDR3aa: CASSPDWAGGNEQFF
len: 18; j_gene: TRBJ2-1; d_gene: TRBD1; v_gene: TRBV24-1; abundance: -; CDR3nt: TGTGCCACCAGTGATCCCACGTCGGGACAGGGGGGGTACAATGAGCAGTTCTTC; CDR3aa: CATSDPTSGQGGYNEQFF
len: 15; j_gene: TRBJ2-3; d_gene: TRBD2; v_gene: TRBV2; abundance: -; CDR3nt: TGTGCCAGCAGTGAATGGCGGGGGGGCACAGATACGCAGTATTTT; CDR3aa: CASSEWRGGTDTQYF
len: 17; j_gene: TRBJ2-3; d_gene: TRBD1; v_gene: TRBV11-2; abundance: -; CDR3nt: TGTGCCAGCAGCTTAGCCCCCCTCGACAGGGGGACAGATACGCAGTATTTT; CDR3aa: CASSLAPLDRGTDTQYF
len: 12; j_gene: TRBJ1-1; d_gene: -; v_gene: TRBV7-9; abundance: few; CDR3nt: TGTGCCAGCAGCCCCCGGGAAACTGAAGCTTTCTTT; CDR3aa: CASSPRETEAFF
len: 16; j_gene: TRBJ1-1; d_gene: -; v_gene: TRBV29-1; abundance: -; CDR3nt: TGCAGCGTTGTGGTGAAGGGCAGAACCATGAACACTGAAGCTTTCTTT; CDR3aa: CSVVVKGRTMNTEAFF
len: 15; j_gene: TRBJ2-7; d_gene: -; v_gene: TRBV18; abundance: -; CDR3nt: TGTGCCAGCTCCCGACTGGGGCAGACTACGAGGGAGCAGTACTTC; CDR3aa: CASSRLGQTTREQYF
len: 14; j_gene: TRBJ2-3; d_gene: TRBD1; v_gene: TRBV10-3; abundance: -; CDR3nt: TGTGCCATCAGCTCTGGACAGGTGACAGATACGCAGTATTTT; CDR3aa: CAISSGQVTDTQYF
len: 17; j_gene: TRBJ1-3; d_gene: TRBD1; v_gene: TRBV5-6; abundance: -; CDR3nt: TGTGCCAGCACCAGAACCGGGACAGGATACTCTGGAAACACCATATATTTT; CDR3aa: CASTRTGTGYSGNTIYF
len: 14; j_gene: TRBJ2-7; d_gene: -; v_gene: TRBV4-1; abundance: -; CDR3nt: TGCGCCAGCAGCCCCCCGGACAGTCCGCTAGAGCAGTACTTC; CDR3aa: CASSPPDSPLEQYF
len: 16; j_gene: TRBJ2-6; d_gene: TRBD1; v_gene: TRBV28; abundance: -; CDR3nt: TGTGCCAGGAGGGACAGGGTATGGTCTGGGGCCAACGTCCTGACTTTC; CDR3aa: CARRDRVWSGANVLTF
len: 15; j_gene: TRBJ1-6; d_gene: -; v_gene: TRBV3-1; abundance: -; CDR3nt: TGTGCCAGCAGCCAAGGCTGCAGGGCAAATTCACCCCTCCACTTT; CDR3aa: CASSQGCRANSPLHF
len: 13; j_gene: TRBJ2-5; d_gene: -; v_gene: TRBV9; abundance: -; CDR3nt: TGTGCCAGCAGCGTAGCGTCACGAGAGACCCAGTACTTC; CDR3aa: CASSVASRETQYF
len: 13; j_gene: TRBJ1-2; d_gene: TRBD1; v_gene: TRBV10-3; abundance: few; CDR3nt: TGTGCCGTAAAGGGACAGGGGGCCTATGGCTACACCTTC; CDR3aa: CAVKGQGAYGYTF
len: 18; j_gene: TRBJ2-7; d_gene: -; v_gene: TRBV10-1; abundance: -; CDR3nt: TGCGCCAGCAGTGGGGGAGGACTAAACCGGCCGCGTTCCTACGAGCAGTACTTC; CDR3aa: CASSGGGLNRPRSYEQYF
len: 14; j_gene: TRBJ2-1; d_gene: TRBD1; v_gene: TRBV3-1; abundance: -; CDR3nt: TGTGCCAGCAGCCAAGCCAGGGGGCGGAATGAGCAGTTCTTC; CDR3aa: CASSQARGRNEQFF
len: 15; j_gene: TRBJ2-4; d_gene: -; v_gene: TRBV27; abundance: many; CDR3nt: TGTGCCAGCAGTCCGACCGTTTTAGCCAAAAACATTCAGTACTTC; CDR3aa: CASSPTVLAKNIQYF
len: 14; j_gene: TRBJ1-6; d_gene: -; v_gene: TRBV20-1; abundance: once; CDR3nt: TGCAGTGCCCCGCAACAGACCGATAATTCACCCCTCCACTTT; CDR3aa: CSAPQQTDNSPLHF
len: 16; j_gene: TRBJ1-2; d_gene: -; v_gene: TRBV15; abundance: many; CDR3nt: TGTGCCACCAGCAGAGAGAGGCAACAGTTTAACTATGGCTACACCTTC; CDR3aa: CATSRERQQFNYGYTF
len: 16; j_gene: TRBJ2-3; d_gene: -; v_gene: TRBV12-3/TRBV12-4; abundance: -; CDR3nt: TGTGCCAGCAGTTCCCGGATCGTGTCTAGCACAGATACGCAGTATTTT; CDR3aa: CASSSRIVSSTDTQYF
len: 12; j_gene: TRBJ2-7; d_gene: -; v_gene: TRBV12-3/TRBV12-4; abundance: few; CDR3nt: TGTGCCAGCAGTACCCAAGCCTACGAGCAGTACTTC; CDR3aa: CASSTQAYEQYF
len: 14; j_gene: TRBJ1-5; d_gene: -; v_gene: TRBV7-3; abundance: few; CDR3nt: TGTGCCAGCAGCTTAGGGCAGAGATATCAGCCCCAGCATTTT; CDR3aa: CASSLGQRYQPQHF
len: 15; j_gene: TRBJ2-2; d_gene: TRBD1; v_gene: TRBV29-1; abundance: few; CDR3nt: TGCAGCGTTGTGATAGGGGGCAGGAACACCGGGGAGCTGTTTTTT; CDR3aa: CSVVIGGRNTGELFF
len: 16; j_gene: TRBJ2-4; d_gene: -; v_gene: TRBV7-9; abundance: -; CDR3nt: TGTGCCAGCAGCTTATTCAGGGACGACGCCAAAAACATTCAGTACTTC; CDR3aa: CASSLFRDDAKNIQYF
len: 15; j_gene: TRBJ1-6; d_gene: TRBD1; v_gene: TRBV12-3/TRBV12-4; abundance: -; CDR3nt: TGTGCCAGCAGTTTTTGGACAGGGTATAATTCACCCCTCCACTTT; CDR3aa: CASSFWTGYNSPLHF